This T cell receptor beta chain emerged from a study of T cells in Graves' hyperthyroidism and ophthalmopathy. It was RNA transcripts that yielded the amplified TCR beta CDR3 regions. The HTBI primer set was used in a first-round RT-PCR of the TCR CDR3. TCRdb re-derived calls from the multiplex PCR reads in MiXCR, one entry per CDR3 protein. The data hold 300,000 to 450,000 distinct CDR3 sequences, with around 25% observed a single time. Whole-study findings and limits: In blood, most of the thyroid clonotypes expanded above 0.001 were also present.

A note on this clonotype: Its specificity is unknown.

The sample comprised blood. The sequence came from a man between 45 and 60 years old with Graves' hyperthyroidism.

The CDR3 nucleotides read TGCAGTGCTAGACCGGCAACCGGGACAGGGGGCTTTGGTGGCTACACCTTC. It is translated as CSARPATGTGGFGGYTF. This rearrangement joins TRBV20-1 to TRBJ1-2; the match to TRBD1 covers 12 bases. Germline loops: CDR1 DFQATT, CDR2 SNEGSKA (reference sequence). Trimming took 2 bases from V and 7 from J; bases not matched to a gene: 14. The CDR3 length is 17 residues.